This TCR beta chain is from a study of glioma-infiltrating T cells. The iRepertoire nested amplicon-rescue multiplex PCR amplified TCR alpha and beta CDR3s from RNA. Each CDR3 protein is one row after TCRdb ran MiXCR on the multiplex PCR reads. The sample consists of fewer than 200,000 distinct CDR3 sequences, about 47% of them appearing once. There are many counts of this clonotype. The antigen is undetermined. The germline V gene has CDR1 MDHEN and CDR2 SYDVKM. Trimming removed 6 bases at V and 1 base at J, with 3 bases between. The CDR3 has 12 residues. Overall study findings and caveats: Non-neoplastic patients had below-expected tissue-blood divergence, while all gliomas exceeded expectation.

The chain couples TRBV28 to TRBJ2-2; D is unclear. The receptor comes from a human donor with low-grade glioma or glioblastoma, undergoing nonglioma brain surgery, or in good health (not recorded which). Sequenced input: glioma tissue, nonneoplastic brain tissue, or PBMCs (not recorded which). The CDR3 DNA is TGTGCCAGCAGAGAGAACACCGGGGAGCTGTTTTTT. Protein product: CASRENTGELFF. The full variable domain, in which reference TRBV28 and TRBJ2-2 provide the parts outside the CDR3, is DVKVTQSSRYLVKRTGEKVFLECVQDMDHENMFWYRQDPGLGLRLIYFSYDVKMKEKGDIPEGYSVSREKKERFSLILESASTNQTSMYLCASRENTGELFFGEGSRLTVL.